These T cell receptor beta chains were read from a single sample in a study of T-cell reconstitution after alpha-beta-depleted transplantation in children. In TCRdb, the PCR reads were re-called with MiXCR into one record per CDR3 protein. This sample carries 500,000 to 750,000 distinct CDR3 sequences, 27% of them seen once, and the ten largest clones take around 36%. The input for sequencing was PBMCs, taken before TCRalphabeta/CD19-depleted stem cell transplant. The receptors here all came from a boy under three years old with Wiskott-Aldrich syndrome, due to receive a stem cell transplant. Each CDR3 is given without its conserved first and last residue. D genes are given only for firm matches. The size entry is marked missing in some rows and otherwise reads once, few, many or a size class.

d_call clone_size v_call cdr3_aa
NA NA TRBV12-3/TRBV12-4 ASSLIGPQH
TRBD2 NA TRBV20-1 SAKGLAAYNEQF
NA NA TRBV15 ATIPGGGADTQY
NA few TRBV24-1 ATSEEGLGYNEQF
NA NA TRBV5-1 ASSLAGQNTGELF
NA NA TRBV28 ASMEQGSLSYEQY
NA NA TRBV10-3 AISGQQRLF
TRBD1 NA TRBV5-5 ASSFRDRAETQY
NA NA TRBV24-1 ATSDLTGIDGELF
NA NA TRBV29-1 SVYPAGNEQF
NA few TRBV24-1 ATSTSRSSYNEQF
NA once TRBV18 ASSPQASGSYNEQF
NA NA TRBV7-2 ASQLGRGGNGLYEQY
NA few TRBV27 ASSLSGTRTDTQY
TRBD2 few TRBV5-1 ASSHAGLADSQETQY